This record concerns one T cell receptor (beta chain) sequence. Antigen unknown. The sample is drawn from a study of cytomegalovirus exposure and HLA in healthy donors. Whole-study findings and limits: Confirmation was obtained in vitro that a few CMV-associated chains are specific for CMV antigens. Common viral pathogens seemed, in a later analysis, to connect with several of the most significant clusters. Some V segments, including TRBV6-2 and TRBV6-3, were excluded as indistinguishable.

This PCR relied on a set of 60 Vbeta primers and 13 Jbeta primers. TCRdb keeps only in-frame clones here, not all; method: immunoSEQ multiplex PCR. The data show some 150,000 clones, about 82% seen once. This CDR3 has 16 amino acids. Germline CDR1 and CDR2: SGHDT and YYEEEE. The V and J ends lost 4 bases and 5 bases respectively, with 18 bases between them. This rearrangement joins TRBV5-6 to TRBJ2-2, with D possibly matching TRBD1 (5 bases). Material for sequencing was PBMCs. The receptor was derived from a woman in her thirties in good health and CMV-seropositive. CDR3 region: CASSPLEGVETGELFF. The CDR3 nucleotides read TGTGCCAGCAGCCCCCTCGAAGGGGTTGAGACCGGGGAGCTGTTTTTT.